This paragraph covers one TCR beta chain sequence. This entry belongs to a study of blood T cell repertoires in COVID-19. About the research overall: The study drew acute and convalescent COVID-19 samples from the United States, Italy and Spain.

Per the germline V gene, CDR1 is SGHRS and CDR2 is YFSETQ. V lost 3 bases to trimming and J lost 5 bases; unmatched junction nucleotides: 15. The CDR3 is 17 amino acids. As processed by the authors: For nucleated cells, counts were estimated from reference gene primer amplification. Assay: immunoSEQ multiplex PCR; the TCRdb copy retains only in-frame clones and omits some. That table gives V, J and clone size, and the DNA gave D and trimming. The repertoire holds roughly 140,000 clones, with 84% as singletons. This rearrangement joins TRBV5-1 to TRBJ2-5, with TRBD1 matching over 8 bases. This receptor was identified in a man between 65 and 85 years old with acute or convalescent COVID-19. The specimen sequenced was peripheral blood. Here the CDR3 reads CASSSKLSQGALETQYF. The CDR3 DNA is TGCGCCAGCAGCTCAAAACTTAGCCAGGGGGCATTGGAGACCCAGTACTTC.